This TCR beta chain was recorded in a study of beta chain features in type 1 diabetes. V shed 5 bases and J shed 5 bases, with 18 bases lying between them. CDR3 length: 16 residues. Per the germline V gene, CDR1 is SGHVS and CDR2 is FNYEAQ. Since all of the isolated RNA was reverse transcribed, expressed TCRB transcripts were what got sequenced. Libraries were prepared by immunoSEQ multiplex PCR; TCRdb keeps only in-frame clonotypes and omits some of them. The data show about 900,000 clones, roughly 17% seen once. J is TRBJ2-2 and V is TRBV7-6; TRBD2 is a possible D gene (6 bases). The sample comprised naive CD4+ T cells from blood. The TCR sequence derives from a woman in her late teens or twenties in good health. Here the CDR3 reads CASSPGPRLGTGELFF. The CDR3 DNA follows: TGTGCCAGCAGCCCCGGGCCGAGACTAGGGACCGGGGAGCTGTTTTTT.